The 6 T cell receptor beta chains reported below all come from one sample, sequenced in a study of blood T cell repertoires in COVID-19. Some clones are missing from TCRdb's copy, which holds only in-frame ones; the method was immunoSEQ multiplex PCR. The sample consists of just under 300,000 clones, around 90% of them appearing once. The sequenced sample consisted of peripheral blood. The source of these receptors is a man aged 65 to 79 with acute or convalescent COVID-19.

The chain combines TRBV10-3 with TRBJ2-7, with 10 bases identical to TRBD1. Germline assignment: CDR1 ENHRY and CDR2 SYGVKD. This CDR3 contains 17 residues. V shed 8 bases and J 1 base; nucleotides not matched to a gene: 14. DNA of the CDR3: TGTGCCATCGGGGAGACAGGGGGCGGATCAACTTCCTACGAGCAGTACTTC. It encodes CAIGETGGGSTSYEQYF.

This clone was counted once. The V gene is TRBV7-2, the J gene TRBJ2-5; TRBD2 might be the D (5 bases). Trimming pared 5 bases from V and 2 bases from J, leaving 15 bases between. This CDR3 contains 15 residues. Germline V gives CDR1 SGHTA, CDR2 FQGNSA. The CDR3 DNA reads as TGTGCCAGCAGCCTAAACACCGGGAATCAAGAGACCCAGTACTTC. It codes for CASSLNTGNQETQYF.

This clone was detected once. Here the CDR3 DNA reads TGTGCCAGCAGCGTCCTGGACAGGGCAGTCGCGGAGACCCAGTACTTC. Translated, it gives CASSVLDRAVAETQYF. J is TRBJ2-5 and V is TRBV9; the match to TRBD1 covers 8 bases. The CDR3 has 16 amino acids. Germline values: CDR1 SGDLS, CDR2 YYNGEE. Trimming took 2 bases from V and 5 from J; bases not matched to a gene: 11.

The chain combines TRBV7-2 with TRBJ2-7; D perhaps matches TRBD2 (6 bases). The germline V gene encodes CDR1 SGHTA and CDR2 FQGNSA. V gave up 5 bases and J gave up 0 bases, with 14 bases separating them. CDR3 length: 15 amino acids. The chain's CDR3 is CASSQPGTFSYEQYF. Written as DNA, the CDR3 is TGTGCCAGCAGCCAACCCGGGACTTTCTCCTACGAGCAGTACTTC. The full variable domain, completed using reference TRBV7-2 and TRBJ2-7, is GAGVSQSPSNKVTEKGKDVELRCDPISGHTALYWYRQSLGQGLEFLIYFQGNSAPDKSGLPSDRFSAERTGGSVSTLTIQRTQQEDSAVYLCASSQPGTFSYEQYFGPGTRLTVT.

The chain's CDR3 is CASSPGGGVGEPQHF. CDR3 in DNA: TGTGCCAGCAGTCCCGGCGGGGGAGTAGGAGAACCCCAGCATTTT. This chain links TRBV28 with TRBJ1-5; D perhaps matches TRBD1 (5 bases). CDR3 length: 15 residues. The ends were cut back, 5 bases at V and 10 bases at J, with 21 bases in the middle. Germline CDR1 reads MDHEN; CDR2 reads SYDVKM.

The rearrangement uses TRBV6-5 and TRBJ1-2, with TRBD1 identical over 7 bases. The CDR3 loop spans 15 amino acids. Trimming at V came to 6 bases and at J to 4 bases, leaving 11 bases not matched to a gene. Per germline, CDR1 MNHEY and CDR2 SVGAGI. DNA of the CDR3: TGTGCCAGCAGCGCAGACAGGGACCCATTCTATGGCTACACCTTC. Translation: CASSADRDPFYGYTF.